This T cell receptor beta chain was found in a study of blood T cell repertoires in COVID-19. Study summary: Some COVID-19 samples were acute and others convalescent; all came from the United States, Italy and Spain. Sample material is recorded as cDNA or gDNA derived from T cells, B-cell-depleted T cells, or PBMCs.

The CDR3 has 13 residues. V was clipped by 6 bases and J by 7 bases; unmatched bases: 9. The germline gives CDR1 MGHDK, CDR2 SYGVNS. Original data processing: Estimated nucleated cell counts came from reference gene primer amplification. Clones were read by immunoSEQ multiplex PCR, and TCRdb kept only the in-frame ones, dropping some. Clonal size and the V and J genes are those of that table, whereas D and trimming came from the DNA. This sample has around 200,000 clones; 84% occur once, and the top ten carry around an eighth. Sample: peripheral blood. V usage is TRBV25-1 and J usage is TRBJ2-7; TRBD1 matches at 7 bases. This TCR was sampled from a man aged 30 to 45 with active or convalescent COVID-19. Here the CDR3 reads CASRRTGAWEQYF. The CDR3 DNA sequence: TGTGCCAGCAGGAGAACAGGGGCTTGGGAGCAGTACTTC.